The clone carrying this T cell receptor (beta chain) was counted ten times or more. Its antigen is still unknown. RNA transcripts were the source from which TCR beta CDR3 regions were amplified. First-round RT-PCR relied on HTBI primers, and a second-round multiplex PCR came next. TCRdb re-analysed the multiplex PCR reads in MiXCR, keeping a single row per CDR3 protein. The sample includes 400,000 to 500,000 distinct CDR3 sequences, under 25% of them seen just once. This CDR3 spans 14 amino acids. V lost 1 base to trimming and J lost 0 bases, with 8 bases between them. The germline CDR1 and CDR2 sequences are SGHRS and YFSETQ. These data come from a study of Graves' ophthalmopathy and Graves' hyperthyroidism. General study results and limits: For separating ophthalmopathy from stable hyperthyroidism, a 13-signature model gave 85% to 90% sensitivity and approximately 76% specificity.

The sample taken for sequencing was peripheral blood. This sequence was found in a woman aged 18-29 years with stable Graves' hyperthyroidism. This rearrangement joins TRBV5-1 to TRBJ2-7; no definite D call. CDR3 loop: CASSLSSISYEQYF. The DNA of the CDR3 is TGCGCCAGCAGCTTGAGCAGCATCTCCTACGAGCAGTACTTC.